Below are 30 T cell receptor beta chains sequenced from a single sample in a study of glioma-infiltrating T cells. The iRepertoire nested amplicon-rescue multiplex PCR amplified TCR alpha and beta CDR3s from RNA. TCRdb passed the multiplex PCR reads through MiXCR, listing each CDR3 protein once. The top ten clones hold more than 30% of a sample with approximately 93,000 distinct CDR3 sequences, about 40% of them seen once. Sequencing used glioma tissue, nonneoplastic brain tissue, or PBMCs (not recorded which). Receptors originate from a human donor with low-grade glioma or glioblastoma, undergoing nonglioma brain surgery, or in good health (not recorded which).

This clonotype was counted ten times or more. J is TRBJ2-7 and V is TRBV5-1, with TRBD1 identical over 7 bases. Germline assignment: CDR1 SGHRS and CDR2 YFSETQ. This CDR3 contains 14 residues. J lost 1 base, V lost 7 bases, and 8 bases had no gene match. The CDR3 bases are TGCGCCAGCCGCTGGACAGGTGGGTCCTACGAGCAGTACTTC. As protein: CASRWTGGSYEQYF.

Comment on this clonotype: This may arise from a read error, as a much more abundant clone is one base away. V usage is TRBV6-5 and J usage is TRBJ2-5, with TRBD2 identical over 8 bases. The CDR3 is made up of 15 amino acids. Germline V gene data show CDR1 as MNHEY and CDR2 as SVGAGI. Here the CDR3 reads CASSSAAGGQETKYF. The CDR3 nucleotides are TGTGCCAGCAGTTCCGCCGCGGGAGGACAAGAGACCAAGTACTTC.

V is TRBV28 and J is TRBJ2-1, with 7 bases identical to TRBD1. CDR3 length: 13 residues. Germline CDR1 and CDR2: MDHEN and SYDVKM. CDR3 in amino acids: CGSSFPGGYEQFF. The CDR3 region has the DNA TGTGGCAGTAGTTTTCCAGGGGGTTATGAGCAGTTCTTC.

This clonotype occurred many times. The chain employs TRBV19 and TRBJ2-2, with TRBD2 matching 8 bases. This CDR3 has 14 residues. With 7 bases clipped from V and 6 bases from J, the junction kept 7 bases outside the gene matches. The germline V gene has CDR1 LNHDA and CDR2 SQIVND (reference sequence). The CDR3, as DNA: TGTGCCAGTATTGGTGAACTAGCGGCCGGGGAGCTGTTTTTT. Its translation is CASIGELAAGELFF.

The CDR3 sequence: CAISGQELGTDTQYF. The CDR3 DNA reads as TGTGCCATCAGCGGACAGGAATTAGGCACAGATACGCAGTATTTT. The rearrangement joins TRBV10-3 to TRBJ2-3, with 7 bases fitting TRBD1. CDR1 and CDR2 (germline): ENHRY, SYGVKD. J lost 1 base, V lost 6 bases, and 7 bases had no gene match. This CDR3 contains 15 residues.

This clonotype was detected many times. The genes are TRBV29-1 and TRBJ2-5; 9 nucleotides align to TRBD1. V lost 8 bases and J lost 5; bases outside the gene matches: 12. This CDR3 has 14 residues. Per germline, CDR1 SQVTM and CDR2 ANQGSEA. CDR3 nucleotides: TGCAGCACATGTCCCGGGACAGGGCGGGAGACCCAGTACTTC. It yields the protein CSTCPGTGRETQYF.

This chain connects TRBV6-1 to TRBJ2-7, with D possibly being TRBD2 (6 bases). Germline V CDR1 and CDR2: MNHNS, SASEGT. Trimming pared 8 bases from V and 2 bases from J, leaving 10 bases between. The CDR3 consists of 12 residues. CDR3 protein: CASGRSTYEQYF. The CDR3 DNA reads as TGTGCCAGCGGGAGGAGTACCTACGAGCAGTACTTC.

By sample share, this clonotype is medium-sized. The chain couples TRBV20-1 to TRBJ2-3; TRBD2 agrees at 11 bases. The CDR3 has 16 amino acids. The germline V gene encodes CDR1 DFQATT and CDR2 SNEGSKA (reference sequence). V lost 1 base to trimming and J lost 2 bases; unmatched junction nucleotides: 5. The CDR3 here is CSARGLLAGVTDTQYF. CDR3 nucleotide sequence: TGCAGTGCTAGAGGTCTACTAGCGGGAGTCACAGATACGCAGTATTTT.

As to this clonotype: Given a much more abundant clone one base away, this may be a read error. The chain has TRBV19 and TRBJ2-3, with D possibly matching TRBD2 (6 bases). The CDR3 loop spans 13 amino acids. Per the germline V gene, CDR1 is LNHDA and CDR2 is SQIVND (reference sequence). V lost 8 bases and J lost 7, with 16 bases in between. The CDR3 sequence is CASLLGGTHTQYF. The CDR3 bases are TGTGCCAGTCTGTTGGGGGGAACACATACGCAGTATTTT.

Comment on this clonotype: Compared with germline, one end of the junction differs, possibly owing to a read error. V and J are TRBV28 and TRBJ2-3; tentatively, D is TRBD1 (5 bases). The CDR3 is 18 amino acids. In germline, CDR1 is MDHEN, CDR2 SYDVKM. This chain's CDR3 is CASSLDRGFGSATYTQYF. The CDR3 nucleotides are TGTGCCAGCAGTTTAGACAGAGGATTTGGGTCAGCCACATATACGCAGTATTTT. Complete variable domain (other parts from reference TRBV28 and TRBJ2-3): DVKVTQSSRYLVKRTGEKVFLECVQDMDHENMFWYRQDPGLGLRLIYFSYDVKMKEKGDIPEGYSVSREKKERFSLILESASTNQTSMYLCASSLDRGFGSATYTQYFGPGTRLTVL.

With respect to this clonotype: This may be a read error: a much more frequent sequence differs by one nucleotide. The gene calls are TRBV5-5 and TRBJ2-1; D gene uncertain. Germline V lookup: CDR1 SGHKS, CDR2 YYEKEE (reference sequence). This CDR3 has 14 residues. DNA of the CDR3: TGTGCCAGCAGCCCCGACGGGTTGACCTACGAGCAGTCCTTC. It translates to CASSPDGLTYEQSF.

This clonotype showed up many times. V gene TRBV20-1 combines with J gene TRBJ1-4; TRBD1 aligns across 10 bases. The CDR3 has 17 residues. Germline values: CDR1 DFQATT, CDR2 SNEGSKA (reference sequence). Trimming at V came to 5 bases and at J to 8 bases, leaving 17 bases not matched to a gene. In DNA form, the CDR3 reads TGCAGTGCTCCCGCCCGGGACAGGGGCTCGACTGGCGAAAAACTGTTTTTT. This gives the protein CSAPARDRGSTGEKLFF.

This clonotype was seen only once. An end of the junction differs from the germline gene, which may be a read error. The rearrangement links TRBV4-1 to TRBJ2-7, with TRBD2 identical over 8 bases. The CDR3 is 17 residues long. The germline gives CDR1 MGHRA, CDR2 YSYEKL. DNA for the CDR3: TGCGCCAGCAGCCAAGAAGTCGTAACTAGCGGCTCCTCCGAGCAGCACTTC. As protein: CASSQEVVTSGSSEQHF.

A few counts support this clonotype. A much larger clone lies a single base off, so this may be a read error. V usage is TRBV19 and J usage is TRBJ2-7, with D perhaps TRBD1 (6 bases). The ends were cut back, 7 bases at V and 5 bases at J, with 18 bases in the middle. This CDR3 has 14 amino acids. Germline loops: CDR1 LNHDA, CDR2 SQIVND (reference sequence). CDR3: CASIGQREVNEQYF. The CDR3 DNA is TGTGCCAGTATTGGACAGAGAGAAGTAAACGAGCAGTACTTC. The entire variable domain, with the rest obtained from reference TRBV19 and TRBJ2-7, is as follows: DGGITQSPKYLFRKEGQNVTLSCEQNLNHDAMYWYRQDPGQGLRLIYYSQIVNDFQKGDIAEGYSVSREKKESFPLTVTSAQKNPTAFYLCASIGQREVNEQYFGPGTRLTVT.

With regard to this clonotype: The missing conserved phenylalanine or tryptophan at the end of this CDR3 makes a read error likely. The gene calls are TRBV20-1 and TRBJ1-1; perhaps TRBD1 as D (6 bases). Germline V gene sequence: CDR1 DFQATT, CDR2 SNEGSKA (reference sequence). The V gene lost 4 bases and the J gene lost 2 bases, with 11 bases spanning the gap. CDR3 length: 13 residues. CDR3 loop: CSAMGQSNTEAFL. The DNA for the CDR3 is TGCAGTGCTATGGGACAAAGTAACACTGAAGCTTTCCTT.

This clonotype was seen at least ten times. The rearrangement links TRBV6-2 or TRBV6-3 to TRBJ2-5, with TRBD2 as a possible D gene (6 bases). CDR1 and CDR2 from the germline V gene are MNHEY and SVGEGT. The CDR3 length is 16 residues. Trimming left V 0 bases short and J 4 bases short, with 15 bases between. CDR3 DNA sequence: TGTGCCAGCAGTTACTCGAGCGGGCTTGGAGGAGAGACCCAGTACTTC. Amino acid sequence: CASSYSSGLGGETQYF.

A note on this clonotype: At one end the junction does not follow the germline gene, possibly because of a read error. CDR3 protein: CASRASGGTREKYF. The CDR3, as DNA: TGTGCCAGCAGGGCTAGCGGGGGGACGCGCGAGAAGTACTTC. The J gene is TRBJ2-7, the V gene TRBV6-1; the match to TRBD2 covers 11 bases. The germline gives CDR1 MNHNS, CDR2 SASEGT. The CDR3 has 14 amino acids.

With respect to this clonotype: A clone one base away is much larger, so this may be a read error. The gene calls are TRBV9 and TRBJ1-1, with D possibly matching TRBD1 (5 bases). Germline lookup yields CDR1 SGDLS and CDR2 YYNGEE. V lost 2 bases to trimming and J lost 7 bases, with 12 bases between them. The CDR3 spans 13 residues. CDR3 loop: CASSVGSDNEAFF. The CDR3 DNA reads as TGTGCCAGCAGCGTTGGGTCGGACAATGAAGCTTTCTTT.

V and J are TRBV29-1 and TRBJ2-5, with 7 bases fitting TRBD1. J gave up 3 bases and V 7 bases, and 5 bases lay outside the gene matches. This CDR3 is 12 amino acids long. Looked up from germline, CDR1 is SQVTM and CDR2 is ANQGSEA. As DNA, the CDR3 is TGCAGCGCCAGGACAGGAAAAGAGACCCAGTACTTC. It translates to CSARTGKETQYF.

This clonotype was found many times. The chain employs TRBV7-2 and TRBJ2-3; 9 bases line up with TRBD2. Trimming removed 5 bases from V and 3 bases from J; junction bases left unmatched: 9. This CDR3 has 16 amino acids. Germline loops: CDR1 SGHTA, CDR2 FQGNSA. The CDR3 reads CASSLQTSGITDTQYF. CDR3 in DNA: TGTGCCAGCAGCCTACAGACTAGCGGCATAACAGATACGCAGTATTTT.

At least ten counts were recorded for this clonotype. V is TRBV20-1 and J is TRBJ1-5; 7 nucleotides agree with TRBD1. The CDR3 is 14 residues long. CDR1 DFQATT and CDR2 SNEGSKA come from the germline V gene (reference sequence). V lost 3 bases to trimming and J lost 7 bases; unmatched junction nucleotides: 9. CDR3 in amino acids: CSASPSGGGQPQHF. Here the CDR3 DNA reads TGCAGTGCTAGCCCTTCAGGGGGAGGGCAGCCCCAGCATTTT.

For this clonotype: The conserved closing phenylalanine or tryptophan is absent in this CDR3, likely reflecting a read error. The chain links TRBV4-1 to TRBJ2-1; D gene ambiguous. Trimming removed 1 base at V and 10 bases at J, with 20 bases between. The CDR3 covers 16 residues. Germline V gives CDR1 MGHRA, CDR2 YSYEKL. The CDR3 bases are TGCGCCAGCAGCCAAGCTTCGGGTGTACCAGTCTACGAGCAGTTCCTC. Translation: CASSQASGVPVYEQFL.

Many counts were recorded for this clonotype. The J gene is TRBJ2-7, the V gene TRBV5-1; the match to TRBD2 covers 13 bases. Germline CDR1 and CDR2: SGHRS and YFSETQ. The J segment lost 4 bases and the V segment lost 5 bases, leaving 3 bases of the junction unmatched. The length of the CDR3 is 14 residues. The DNA of the CDR3 is TGCGCCAGCAGATGGACTAGCGGGGGATACGAGCAGTACTTC. The encoded protein is CASRWTSGGYEQYF.

At least ten counts were recorded for this clonotype. A much more abundant neighbour one base away suggests this may be a read error. This chain links TRBV20-1 with TRBJ1-1, with TRBD1 matching over 9 bases. Per germline, CDR1 DFQATT and CDR2 SNEGSKA (reference sequence). The CDR3 contains 15 residues. Here the CDR3 reads CNARTPGQGRFEAFF. The CDR3 nucleotides are TGCAATGCTAGAACTCCGGGACAGGGCCGGTTTGAGGCTTTCTTT.

In this sample, this clonotype turned up many times. The chain joins TRBV24-1 to TRBJ2-3, with TRBD1 as a possible D gene (5 bases). V was cut by 4 bases and J by 3 bases, with 7 bases left in between. CDR1 KGHDR and CDR2 SFDVKD come from the germline V gene. The CDR3 length is 13 residues. The CDR3 nucleotides read TGTGCCACCAGTGACCGACAGACAGATACGCAGTATTTT. It yields the protein CATSDRQTDTQYF.

This clonotype was seen a single time. One junction end disagrees with the germline gene, perhaps due to a read error. The gene calls are TRBV20-1 and TRBJ1-5; the match to TRBD1 covers 7 bases. From germline, CDR1 is DFQATT and CDR2 SNEGSKA (reference sequence). This CDR3 contains 14 residues. The CDR3 sequence is CSASTGISNEPQHF. CDR3 DNA sequence: TGCAGCGCTTCGACAGGGATTAGCAATGAGCCCCAGCATTTT.

This clonotype came up many times. This sequence joins TRBV2 and TRBJ2-2; possibly TRBD1 or TRBD2 for D (5 bases each). Trimming cost V 7 bases and J 0 bases, with 12 bases left between them. There are 15 residues in the CDR3. CDR1 is SNHLY, CDR2 FYNNEI, per germline. The CDR3 region has the DNA TGTGCCAGCACTGAGGGACGGACGAACACCGGGGAGCTGTTTTTT. Its protein is CASTEGRTNTGELFF.

This clonotype has ten or more counts. The rearrangement links TRBV6-2 or TRBV6-3 to TRBJ2-7, with D possibly being TRBD1 (5 bases). V was shortened by 4 bases and J by 5 bases, with 18 bases between the two germline ends. The CDR3 length is 15 residues. Per germline, CDR1 MNHEY and CDR2 SVGEGT. CDR3: CASSFGQKVFDEQYF. The CDR3 DNA reads TGTGCCAGCAGTTTTGGACAAAAAGTGTTCGACGAGCAGTACTTC.

This clonotype appeared many times. The chain is built from TRBV10-3 and TRBJ1-1; D perhaps matches TRBD1 (5 bases). Trimming removed 7 bases from V and 6 bases from J, with 15 bases in between. Germline values: CDR1 ENHRY, CDR2 SYGVKD. CDR3 size: 13 residues. The CDR3 DNA reads TGTGCCATCAACCAAGACCCGGGGGCTGAAGCTTTCTTT. Amino acid sequence: CAINQDPGAEAFF.

This clonotype has ten or more counts. The chain recombines TRBV6-1 with TRBJ2-2; D is unclear. V lost 8 bases to trimming and J lost 0 bases, with 7 bases between them. Germline CDR1 reads MNHNS; CDR2 reads SASEGT. This CDR3 region has 13 residues. The CDR3 sequence is CASLKANTGELFF. CDR3 DNA: TGTGCCAGCCTCAAGGCGAACACCGGGGAGCTGTTTTTT.